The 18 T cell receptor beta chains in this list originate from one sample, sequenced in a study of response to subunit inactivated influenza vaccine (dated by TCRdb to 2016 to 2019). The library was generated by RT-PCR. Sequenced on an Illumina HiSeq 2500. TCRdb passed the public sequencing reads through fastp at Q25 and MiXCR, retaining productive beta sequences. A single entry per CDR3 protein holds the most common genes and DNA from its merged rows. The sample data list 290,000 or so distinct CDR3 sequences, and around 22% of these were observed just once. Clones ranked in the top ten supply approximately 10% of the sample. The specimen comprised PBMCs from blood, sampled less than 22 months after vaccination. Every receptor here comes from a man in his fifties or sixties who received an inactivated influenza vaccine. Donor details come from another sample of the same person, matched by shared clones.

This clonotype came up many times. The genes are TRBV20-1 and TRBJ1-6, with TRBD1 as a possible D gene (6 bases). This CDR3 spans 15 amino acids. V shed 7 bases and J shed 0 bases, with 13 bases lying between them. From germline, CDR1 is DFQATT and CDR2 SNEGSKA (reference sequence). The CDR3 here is CSVPSDSSYNSPLHF. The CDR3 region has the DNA TGCAGTGTCCCTTCGGACAGCTCCTATAATTCACCCCTCCACTTT.

CDR3 in amino acids: CASSPAEGTEAFF. In DNA form, the CDR3 reads TGTGCCAGCAGCCCGGCAGAGGGAACTGAAGCTTTCTTT. This chain connects TRBV28 to TRBJ1-1, with D hard to call. Looked up from germline, CDR1 is MDHEN and CDR2 is SYDVKM. The V end was cut by 6 bases, the J end by 5 bases, with 13 bases between. This CDR3 is 13 amino acids long. The variable domain in full, completed from reference TRBV28 and TRBJ1-1, reads DVKVTQSSRYLVKRTGEKVFLECVQDMDHENMFWYRQDPGLGLRLIYFSYDVKMKEKGDIPEGYSVSREKKERFSLILESASTNQTSMYLCASSPAEGTEAFFGQGTRLTVV.

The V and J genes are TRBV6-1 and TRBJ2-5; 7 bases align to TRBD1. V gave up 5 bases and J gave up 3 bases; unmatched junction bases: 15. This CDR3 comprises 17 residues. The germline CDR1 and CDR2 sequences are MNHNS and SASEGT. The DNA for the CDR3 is TGTGCCAGCAGTCCAACAACTACCTCCGGGACAGAAGAGACCCAGTACTTC. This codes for CASSPTTTSGTEETQYF.

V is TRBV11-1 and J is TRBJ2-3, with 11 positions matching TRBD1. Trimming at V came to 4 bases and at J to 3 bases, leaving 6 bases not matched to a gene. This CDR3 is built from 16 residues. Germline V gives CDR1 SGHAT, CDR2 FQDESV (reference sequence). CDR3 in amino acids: CASSSGQGVRTDTQYF. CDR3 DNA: TGTGCCAGCAGCTCGGGACAGGGGGTGAGAACAGATACGCAGTATTTT.

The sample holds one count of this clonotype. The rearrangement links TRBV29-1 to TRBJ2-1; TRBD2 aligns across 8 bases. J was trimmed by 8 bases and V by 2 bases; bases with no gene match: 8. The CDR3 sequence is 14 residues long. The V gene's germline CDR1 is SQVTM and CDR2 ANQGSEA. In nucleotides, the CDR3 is TGCAGCGTTGAATGGGGGACTAGAGAGGATGAGCAGTTCTTC. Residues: CSVEWGTREDEQFF.

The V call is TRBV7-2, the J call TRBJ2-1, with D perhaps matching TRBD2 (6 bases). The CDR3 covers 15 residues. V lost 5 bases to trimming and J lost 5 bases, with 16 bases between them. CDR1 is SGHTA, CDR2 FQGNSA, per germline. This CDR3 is CASSGRSSGHNEQFF. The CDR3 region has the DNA TGTGCCAGCAGCGGCCGGAGTAGCGGCCACAATGAGCAGTTCTTC.

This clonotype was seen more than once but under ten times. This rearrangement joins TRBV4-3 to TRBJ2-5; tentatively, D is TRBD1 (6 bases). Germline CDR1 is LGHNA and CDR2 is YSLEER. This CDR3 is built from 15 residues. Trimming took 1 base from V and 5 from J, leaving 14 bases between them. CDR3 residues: CASSQGPGDFETQYF. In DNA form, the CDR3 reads TGCGCCAGCAGCCAAGGGCCAGGGGATTTCGAGACCCAGTACTTC.

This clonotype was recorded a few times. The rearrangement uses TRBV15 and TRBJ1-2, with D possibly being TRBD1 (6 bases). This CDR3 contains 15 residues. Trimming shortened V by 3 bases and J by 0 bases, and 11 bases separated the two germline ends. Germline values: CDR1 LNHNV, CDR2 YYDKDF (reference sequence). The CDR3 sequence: CATSSLTGANYGYTF. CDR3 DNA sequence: TGTGCCACCAGCAGCCTGACAGGAGCTAACTATGGCTACACCTTC.

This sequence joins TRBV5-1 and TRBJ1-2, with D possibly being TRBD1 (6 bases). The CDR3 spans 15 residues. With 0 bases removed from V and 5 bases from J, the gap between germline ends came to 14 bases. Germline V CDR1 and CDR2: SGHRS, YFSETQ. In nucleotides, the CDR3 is TGCGCCAGCAGCTTGGAACAGGGAGGAGATTATGGCTACACCTTC. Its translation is CASSLEQGGDYGYTF.

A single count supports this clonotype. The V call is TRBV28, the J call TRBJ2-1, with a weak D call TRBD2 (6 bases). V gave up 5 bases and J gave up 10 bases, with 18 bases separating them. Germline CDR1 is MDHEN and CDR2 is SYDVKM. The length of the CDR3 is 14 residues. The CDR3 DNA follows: TGTGCCAGCAGTCCCCCGGGACTCCCTTCCGAGCAGTTCTTC. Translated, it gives CASSPPGLPSEQFF.

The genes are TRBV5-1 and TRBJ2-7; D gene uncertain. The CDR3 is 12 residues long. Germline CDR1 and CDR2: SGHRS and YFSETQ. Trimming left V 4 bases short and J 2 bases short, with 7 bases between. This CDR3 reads CASSRDAYEQYF. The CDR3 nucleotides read TGCGCCAGCAGCCGCGACGCCTACGAGCAGTACTTC.

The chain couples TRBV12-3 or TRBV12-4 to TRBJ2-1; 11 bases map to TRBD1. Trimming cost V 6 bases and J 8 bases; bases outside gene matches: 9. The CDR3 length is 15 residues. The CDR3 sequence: CASRARTGGADEQFF. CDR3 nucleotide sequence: TGTGCCAGCAGAGCCCGGACAGGGGGCGCGGATGAGCAGTTCTTC.

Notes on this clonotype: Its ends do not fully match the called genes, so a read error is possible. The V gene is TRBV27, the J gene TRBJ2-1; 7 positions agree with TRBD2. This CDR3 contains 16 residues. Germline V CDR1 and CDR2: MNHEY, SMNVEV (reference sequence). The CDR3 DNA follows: TGTGCCAGCAGTAGTAGCGGGTCCTACACCTACAATGAGCAGTTATTC. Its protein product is CASSSSGSYTYNEQLF.

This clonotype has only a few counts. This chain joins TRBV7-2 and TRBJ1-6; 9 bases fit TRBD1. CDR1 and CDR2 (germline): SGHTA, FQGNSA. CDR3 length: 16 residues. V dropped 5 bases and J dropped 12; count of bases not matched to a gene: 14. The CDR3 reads CASSPTSGTGLLPLHF. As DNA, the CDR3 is TGTGCCAGCAGCCCCACTTCCGGGACAGGGTTGTTACCCCTCCACTTT.

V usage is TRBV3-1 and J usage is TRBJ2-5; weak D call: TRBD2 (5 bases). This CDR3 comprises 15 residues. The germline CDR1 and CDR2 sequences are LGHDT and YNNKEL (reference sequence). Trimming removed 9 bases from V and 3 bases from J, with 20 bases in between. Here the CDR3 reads CASLRDLFLEETQYF. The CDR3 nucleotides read TGTGCCAGTCTCCGGGATTTATTCTTAGAAGAGACCCAGTACTTC.

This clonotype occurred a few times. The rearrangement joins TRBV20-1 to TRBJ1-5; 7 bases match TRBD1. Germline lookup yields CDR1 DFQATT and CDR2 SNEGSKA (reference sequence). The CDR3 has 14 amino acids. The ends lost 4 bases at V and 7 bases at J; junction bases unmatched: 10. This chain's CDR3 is CSATDDRVGQPQHF. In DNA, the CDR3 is TGCAGTGCTACCGACGACAGGGTAGGCCAGCCCCAGCATTTT.

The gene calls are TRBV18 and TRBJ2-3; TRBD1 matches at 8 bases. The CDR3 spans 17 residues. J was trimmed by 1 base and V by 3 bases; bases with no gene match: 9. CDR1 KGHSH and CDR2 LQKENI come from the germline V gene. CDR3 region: CASSPSRQGHGTDTQYF. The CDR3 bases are TGTGCCAGCTCACCCTCCAGACAGGGGCACGGCACAGATACGCAGTATTTT. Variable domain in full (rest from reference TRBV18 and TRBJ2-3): NAGVMQNPRHLVRRRGQEARLRCSPMKGHSHVYWYRQLPEEGLKFMVYLQKENIIDESGMPKERFSAEFPKEGPSILRIQQVVRGDSAAYFCASSPSRQGHGTDTQYFGPGTRLTVL.

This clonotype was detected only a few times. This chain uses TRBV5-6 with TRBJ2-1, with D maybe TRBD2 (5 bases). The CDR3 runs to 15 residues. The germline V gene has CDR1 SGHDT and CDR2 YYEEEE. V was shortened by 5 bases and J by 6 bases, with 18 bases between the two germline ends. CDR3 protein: CASSRNEGEINEQFF. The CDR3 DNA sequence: TGTGCCAGCAGTAGGAACGAGGGAGAGATCAATGAGCAGTTCTTC.